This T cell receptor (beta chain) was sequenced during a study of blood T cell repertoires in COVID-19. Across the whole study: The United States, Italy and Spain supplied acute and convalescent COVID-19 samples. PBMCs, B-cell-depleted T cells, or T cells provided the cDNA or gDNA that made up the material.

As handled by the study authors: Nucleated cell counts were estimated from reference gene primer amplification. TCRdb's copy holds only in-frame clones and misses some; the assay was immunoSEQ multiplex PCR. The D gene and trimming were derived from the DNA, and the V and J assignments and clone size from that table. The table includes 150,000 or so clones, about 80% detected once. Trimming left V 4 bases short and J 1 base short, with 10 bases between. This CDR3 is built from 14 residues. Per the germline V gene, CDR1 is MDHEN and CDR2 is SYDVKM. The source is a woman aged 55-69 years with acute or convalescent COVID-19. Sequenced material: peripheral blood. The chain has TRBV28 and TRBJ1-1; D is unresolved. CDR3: CASSSYTANTEAFF. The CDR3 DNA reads TGTGCCAGCAGTTCCTACACAGCGAACACTGAAGCTTTCTTT.